A single T cell receptor beta chain is shown here with its context. Its binding antigen is unknown. No base quality information exists; no much larger clone differs at one position. Library construction relied on the immunoSEQ multiplex PCR assay. For the multiplex PCR, a mixture combining 60 forward primers for TCR Vbeta segments and 13 reverse primers for TCR Jbeta segments was used. The CDR3 region of rearranged TCR beta genes was amplified from genomic DNA with a multiplex PCR assay. Amplified TCR beta libraries were sequenced as 87-base-pair reads on the Illumina HiSeq System. The published analysis was carried out like this. In a later analysis, 80 million or so unique TCR beta chains were counted across the roughly 610 repertoires, and roughly 11 million of these chains were shared by at least two donors. Raw reads were error-corrected and collapsed into unique sequences by a nearest-neighbor algorithm in which closely related sequences were merged to remove PCR and sequencing errors. CDR3 sequences were aligned to IMGT reference sequences to assign V, D and J gene segments. For a sequence to be retained, a match of at least six nucleotides to both a V gene segment and a J gene segment was required. A rearrangement counted as productive if the CDR3 had no stop codons and remained in frame with V and J, and every other rearrangement counted as non-productive. CDR3 was defined by IMGT convention, running from the second conserved V-encoded cysteine to the conserved J-encoded phenylalanine. The earlier analysis of some 600 of the donors excluded sequences that lacked an unambiguous match to a single V gene segment. In an earlier analysis of 587 of the donors, V segments were called functional above 56.7% productive rearrangements and were called segregating when the between-donor standard deviation exceeded 5%. A statistical classification framework was built for diagnosing cytomegalovirus status from the catalog of TCR beta chain sequences. V and J gene assignment, in a later analysis, came from comparing TCR nucleotide sequences with IMGT/GENE-DB human TR gene sequences. In a later analysis, CDR3 sequences and most-parsimonious VDJ recombination scenarios were assigned using the TCRdist pipeline. In a later analysis, every TCR beta chain was defined by the combination of its CDR3 amino acid sequence and its V-gene family, and reads without a unique V-gene family were dropped. As a way to deal with suspected cross-contamination and a sequencing artifact, a later analysis dropped approximately 570 nucleotide sequences that were highly shared and had low generation probability. For each public chain, a later analysis derived a clonal expansion index from normalized ranks of inferred template counts within each repertoire. Generation probabilities in a later analysis came from a VDJ recombination model fitted to out-of-frame rearrangements, and those results were checked against IGoR. In a later analysis, hypergeometric tests were used to score TCR-TCR, TCR-HLA and TCR-CMV co-occurrence, with a repertoire-size bias correction applied to TCR pairs. To estimate false discovery rates, a later analysis permuted the HLA or CMV assignments 20 times. A later analysis grouped co-occurring TCRs with DBSCAN, adding TCRdist sequence similarity when clustering within HLA-allele-positive subsets. Repertoires with fewer than 30,000 or more than 120,000 public chains were left out of co-occurrence clustering, as were about 5 repertoires with anomalous nucleotide sharing. Drawn from immuneACCESS, this table holds only the in-frame rearrangements with V and J called that TCRdb kept. Clones are partly lost; checked studies trace under half to an unresolved V gene and leave the rest unexplained. Clone size and the V and J calls come from that table; the DNA yielded D and trimming. Here the sample has 90,000 to 150,000 clones; roughly four fifths occur a single time. 3.3% of the sample is held by the ten biggest clonotypes.

The sample originates from a study of cytomegalovirus exposure and HLA in healthy donors (dated by TCRdb to about 2017). General notes on the study: In an earlier analysis of roughly 500 of the donors, around 290 Gb of sequence data and 120 million or so unique TCR beta sequences from 150 million to 200 million T cells were reported. Several DR-DQ haplotypes were treated as single units for association and clustering because of strong linkage in the cohort. Every repertoire in the discovery cohort had been generated on one and the same sequencing platform. To decide whether each TCR beta V gene segment behaved as functional or pseudogenic, an earlier analysis of several hundred of the donors relied on high-throughput TCR beta sequencing. Both class I and class II loci were covered by HLA typing, at four-digit resolution. The study combined high-throughput TCR immunosequencing, statistical association of individual TCRs with disease status, and machine learning to predict cytomegalovirus infection status. The study used immunosequencing to profile the T cell repertoires of several hundred subjects and linked those repertoires to cytomegalovirus serostatus. A later genetic analysis used genome-wide SNP genotypes for about 60% of the roughly 700 donors, treating that subset as a discovery cohort. Among the 398 genotyped donors, around 81% belonged to the genetic ancestry cluster associated with self-reported Caucasian donors. In addition to the first cohort of 666 subjects, a separate validation cohort of over 90 different subjects was used. The study aimed to test whether cataloging public T cell receptors could reveal signatures of past pathogen exposure. Typing coverage varied by locus: about 620-640 donors for A, B, C, DRB1 and DQB1; around 560 for DQA1; about 600 for DPA1; more than 450 for DPB1. An early release covering roughly 580 HLA-typed donors comprised around 300 gigabases of sequencing data and about 90 million unique TCR sequences. A later analysis re-analyzed previously published TCR beta repertoires from 550 to 700 donors and added high-resolution HLA genotyping to study TCR occurrence patterns. Among almost 400 genotyped donors of the cohort, an average of approximately 250,000 unique TCR beta nucleotide sequences were sequenced per donor, 15% to 20% of them non-productive. Rather than drawing on any new phenotypic data, the later analysis identified candidate immune exposures from TCR beta sequences and the way those sequences occurred across donors. Alongside the repertoire data, information on donor age, sex, ethnicity and CMV serostatus was compiled.

V and J are truncated by 6 bases and 3 bases respectively, leaving an intervening sequence of 18 bases. Per the germline V gene (reference sequence), MNHEY is the CDR1 and SMNVEV is the CDR2. Taken from cysteine to phenylalanine, the CDR3 has 15 residues. Only CDR3 DNA is held: 45 bases, read in frame from base 1. The study at large found these results: In a later analysis, HLA-associated TCR beta chains were found to be more clonally expanded and to have lower generation probabilities than equally common non-associated chains. In a later analysis, most CMV-associated TCR beta chains were found to appear HLA-restricted, with HLA associations seemingly driven largely by CMV exposure. In an earlier analysis of around 600 of the donors, most TCR beta V segments were observed in productive rearrangements about 87% or about 30% of the time, broadly matching IMGT annotations. Because counts were too low, seventeen rarely observed V segments, including chromosome 9 orphons, were left out of the earlier analysis of a few hundred of the donors. A later analysis reported that several top co-occurrence clusters appeared linked to parvovirus B19, influenza, CMV and Epstein-Barr virus. Most TCR sequences were seen in very few donors, while some public TCRs were found in many individuals. The study gave a list of about 170 TCR beta chains associated with cytomegalovirus. A group of highly shared sequence variants was considered likely to be a technical artifact of the sequencing pipeline. For the cohort, immune exposure information was limited to CMV serostatus. Because the 87-base-pair reads could not distinguish some IMGT-functional V segments, including TRBV6-2 and TRBV6-3, those segments were excluded. The authors suggested that the approach could potentially be generalized to other disease states and immunological phenotypes. In this cohort, only TCR beta chains were sequenced, and detectable features were limited by the absence of alpha or paired-chain data. When HLA alleles, especially DR and DQ, strongly co-occurred, TCR associations were difficult to assign to individual alleles. A later analysis found that TCR association rates varied across HLA loci, with DRB1 alleles showing the most associated TCRs and HLA-C alleles the fewest. A further reported finding was that TCR beta sequences accurately predicted the HLA-A and HLA-B alleles for most subjects in the first cohort. The presence/absence analyses assumed that sequencing depth was roughly uniform across donors, and that assumption may not be true. Cytomegalovirus status was reported to be diagnosed by the classifier with high specificity and sensitivity in both the original and validation cohorts. According to a later genetic analysis, donors in an Asian-associated ancestry cluster had fewer N-insertions in productive TCRs than the approximately 670-donor mean. A later analysis associated about 17,000 TCR beta sequences with specific HLA alleles at a false discovery rate of 0.05. Correlated functional status among segregating V segments might be attributable to linkage disequilibrium, but an unknown experimental factor could not be ruled out. Because HLA typing was missing for some donors at each locus, association tests included only the typed subset. V-gene and J-gene trimming of TCR beta chains was associated with a missense DCLRE1C variant in a later genetic analysis, and the association was replicated in an independent cohort. Three of the identified cytomegalovirus-associated TCR beta chains were confirmed in vitro to be specific for cytomegalovirus antigens.

The cohort was made up of around 720 healthy bone marrow donors. At the time of sampling, every cohort member was nominally healthy, though immune exposures that went unrecorded were likely present. The donor was CMV seropositive and belonged to the group of more than 250 seropositive cohort members. Each donor provided a peripheral blood sample, and peripheral blood mononuclear cells were used for TCR beta sequencing. Genomic DNA extraction from the blood cell samples was performed with the Qiagen DNeasy Blood Extraction Kit. The V and J segments used are TRBV27 and TRBJ2-7; TRBD2 might be the D gene, on 7 matching bases. Sequencing used PBMCs. The TCR comes from a woman aged 25 to 39 in good health and CMV-seropositive. The CDR3 in this case is CASSITGTGGYEQYF. The bases read TGTGCCAGCAGCATAACAGGGACGGGGGGCTACGAGCAGTACTTC.